The TCR beta chain under discussion was sequenced for a study of T cells in Graves' hyperthyroidism and ophthalmopathy. The germline CDR1 and CDR2 sequences are SGHNT and YENEEA. The CDR3 is 15 residues long. Clinical symptoms, serum thyroxine, TRAb, thyroid ultrasound and orbital computed tomography established diagnosis. RNA transcripts provided the source from which TCR beta CDR3 regions were amplified. Primed by the HTBI set, a first-round RT-PCR was run on the TCR CDR3. TCRdb recomputed calls from the multiplex PCR reads with MiXCR, one row per CDR3 protein. The table has about 640,000 distinct CDR3 sequences, around 20% seen once.

Material: blood. The chain employs TRBV11-3 and TRBJ2-1; a weak D match, TRBD2 (5 bases). The DNA end is a closer match to TRBJ2-7, so the J assignment may be wrong. The sequence came from a man aged 25 to 45 with Graves' ophthalmopathy. As DNA, the CDR3 is TGTGCCAGCAGCTCAACGGCGGGCCCGGGTAATGAGCAGTACTTC. This sequence encodes CASSSTAGPGNEQYF.